This T cell receptor beta chain was identified in a study of graft-versus-host responses after intestinal transplantation. The wider study: Recipients underwent multivisceral, liver-intestinal, or isolated intestinal transplants.

The study, taken as a whole, reports: GvH clones were identified in recipient marrow, with some first appearing in ileum or blood. Allograft graft-versus-host to host-versus-graft clonal ratios ran high in patients with graft-donor T cell macrochimerism.

Method: immunoSEQ multiplex PCR; TCRdb's copy keeps in-frame clones and lacks some. The sample holds some 96,000 clones; approximately 92% are singletons and the top ten take about 16%. This clone was counted a single time. Antigen: not known. The germline CDR1 and CDR2 sequences are SGHNT and YENEEA. V was cut by 5 bases and J by 3 bases, with 14 bases left in between. CDR3 length equals 14 residues. The sample in question was PBMCs, obtained about 460 days after intestinal transplant. J is TRBJ2-7 and V is TRBV11-3; D might be TRBD1 or TRBD2, each matching 5 bases. This sequence originates from a human patient who received an intestinal transplant, so some T cells may come from the graft donor. DNA of the CDR3: TGTGCCAGCAGCCTCCAGGGTGGGGGCTACGAGCAGTACTTC. This encodes CASSLQGGGYEQYF.